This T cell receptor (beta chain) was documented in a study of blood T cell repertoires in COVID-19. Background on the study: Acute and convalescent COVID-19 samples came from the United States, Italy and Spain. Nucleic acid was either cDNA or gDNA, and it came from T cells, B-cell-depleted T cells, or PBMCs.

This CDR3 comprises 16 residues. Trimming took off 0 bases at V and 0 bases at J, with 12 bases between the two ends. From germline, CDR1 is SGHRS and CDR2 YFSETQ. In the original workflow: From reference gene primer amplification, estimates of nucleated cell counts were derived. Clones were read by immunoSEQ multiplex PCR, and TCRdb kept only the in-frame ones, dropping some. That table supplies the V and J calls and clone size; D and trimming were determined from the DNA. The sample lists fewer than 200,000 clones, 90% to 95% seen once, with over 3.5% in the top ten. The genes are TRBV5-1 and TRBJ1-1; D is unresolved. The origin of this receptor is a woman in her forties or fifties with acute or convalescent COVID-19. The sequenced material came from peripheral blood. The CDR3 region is CASSLEPGKVNTEAFF. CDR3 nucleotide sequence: TGCGCCAGCAGCTTGGAACCCGGGAAGGTGAACACTGAAGCTTTCTTT.